This passage covers 5 T cell receptor beta chains from one sample sequenced in a study of cytomegalovirus exposure and HLA in healthy donors. PCR used 60 Vbeta primers and 13 Jbeta primers. Here immunoSEQ multiplex PCR was the method, and the copy in TCRdb shows in-frame clones only, minus some. This sample carries 170,000 or so clones, about four fifths of them seen once, and the ten largest clones take 1%. The sample consisted of PBMCs. Receptors originate from a woman aged 45-59 years in good health and CMV-seropositive.

Regarding this clone: A junction boundary mismatches the germline segment, possibly from a read error. The CDR3 sequence is CSSSLAPDGYTF. The DNA for the CDR3 is TGTTCCAGCAGCTTAGCTCCCGATGGCTACACCTTC. The chain links TRBV7-9 to TRBJ1-2; unclear D gene. Germline assignment: CDR1 SEHNR and CDR2 FQNEAQ (reference sequence). The CDR3 runs 12 residues.

The chain carries TRBV19 and TRBJ1-2; D might be TRBD1 (6 bases). CDR3 length equals 13 residues. In germline, CDR1 is LNHDA, CDR2 SQIVND (reference sequence). Trimming cost V 4 bases and J 8 bases, with 14 bases left between them. The CDR3 here is CASSKDSISGYTF. The DNA of the CDR3 is TGTGCCAGTAGTAAGGACAGTATAAGCGGCTACACCTTC.

This clone was recorded once. The chain combines TRBV19 with TRBJ1-2; weak D call: TRBD1 (6 bases). This CDR3 is 15 amino acids long. The V end lost 1 base, the J end lost 4 bases, and 13 bases lay between the germline ends. Germline V lookup: CDR1 LNHDA, CDR2 SQIVND (reference sequence). CDR3 in amino acids: CASSIVRGTAYGYTF. The CDR3 DNA sequence: TGTGCCAGTAGTATAGTTAGGGGGACCGCCTATGGCTACACCTTC. Combining the CDR3 with reference TRBV19 and TRBJ1-2 gives the whole variable domain DGGITQSPKYLFRKEGQNVTLSCEQNLNHDAMYWYRQDPGQGLRLIYYSQIVNDFQKGDIAEGYSVSREKKESFPLTVTSAQKNPTAFYLCASSIVRGTAYGYTFGSGTRLTVV.

V usage is TRBV18 and J usage is TRBJ1-1, with 8 bases identical to TRBD1. The CDR3 length is 12 residues. CDR1 and CDR2 from the germline V gene are KGHSH and LQKENI. Trimming took 6 bases from V and 9 from J; bases not matched to a gene: 6. In DNA form, the CDR3 reads TGTGCCAGCTCGCAGGACAGGGTTCAAGCTTTCTTT. It specifies CASSQDRVQAFF.

This clone has just one count. V and J are TRBV21-1 and TRBJ1-1; the table's D call, TRBD1, has no DNA check behind it. TRBV21-1 is flagged as a pseudogene. The CDR3 consists of 21 residues. The CDR3 loop reads CASSKGCVGGQTSSPNTEAFF. CDR3 in DNA: TGTGCCAGCAGCAAAGGTTGTGTGGGGGGACAGACGTCATCCCCGAACACTGAAGCTTTCTTT.